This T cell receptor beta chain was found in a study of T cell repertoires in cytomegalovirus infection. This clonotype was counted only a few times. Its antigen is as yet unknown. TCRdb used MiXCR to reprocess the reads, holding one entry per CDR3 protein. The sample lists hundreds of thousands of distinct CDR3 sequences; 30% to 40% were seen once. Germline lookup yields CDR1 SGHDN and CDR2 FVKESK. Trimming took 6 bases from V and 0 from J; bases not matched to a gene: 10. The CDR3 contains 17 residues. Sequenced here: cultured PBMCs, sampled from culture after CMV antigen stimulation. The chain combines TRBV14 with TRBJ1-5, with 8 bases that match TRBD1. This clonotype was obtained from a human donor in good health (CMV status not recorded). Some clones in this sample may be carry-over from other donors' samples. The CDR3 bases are TGTGCCAGCAGACACCGGGACAGGAAGCATAGCAATCAGCCCCAGCATTTT. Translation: CASRHRDRKHSNQPQHF. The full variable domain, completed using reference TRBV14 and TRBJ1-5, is EAGVTQFPSHSVIEKGQTVTLRCDPISGHDNLYWYRRVMGKEIKFLLHFVKESKQDESGMPNNRFLAERTGGTYSTLKVQPAELEDSGVYFCASRHRDRKHSNQPQHFGDGTRLSIL.